These 28 T cell receptor beta chains were sequenced from one sample in a study of cytomegalovirus exposure and HLA in healthy donors. The PCR had 60 Vbeta and 13 Jbeta primers. Using immunoSEQ multiplex PCR, the repertoire was profiled, and TCRdb retains in-frame clones only, with some absent. Among 150,000 to 200,000 clones, over 65% were seen once, and the ten largest hold approximately 2.8%. The sequencing sample was made of PBMCs. The receptors originated from a woman aged 40-49 years in good health and CMV-seropositive.

This chain connects TRBV28 to TRBJ2-5; TRBD1 is a possible D gene (5 bases). The J call may be mistaken, given a closer DNA end match to TRBJ2-7. This CDR3 has 17 residues. The germline gives CDR1 MDHEN, CDR2 SYDVKM. DNA for the CDR3: TGTGCCAGCTTTCCTAGGGGCAGCAAGCAGAGCTCCTACGAGCAGTACTTC. It is translated as CASFPRGSKQSSYEQYF.

The chain joins TRBV28 to TRBJ2-2, with TRBD1 as a possible D gene (6 bases). The CDR3 sequence is 17 residues long. V lost 1 base and J 2 bases, leaving 14 bases between the germline ends. CDR1 and CDR2 (germline): MDHEN, SYDVKM. In nucleotides, the CDR3 is TGTGCCAGCAGTTTATATTCACAGGGCGGAAACACCGGGGAGCTGTTTTTT. It specifies CASSLYSQGGNTGELFF.

This rearrangement joins TRBV5-1 to TRBJ2-1, with TRBD1 identical over 7 bases. This CDR3 comprises 15 residues. Unmatched junction bases numbered 6, after V lost 2 bases and J lost 4 bases. From germline, CDR1 is SGHRS and CDR2 YFSETQ. This chain's CDR3 is CASSLTGTEYNEQFF. The CDR3 DNA reads TGCGCCAGCAGCTTAACCGGGACAGAGTACAATGAGCAGTTCTTC. Combining the CDR3 with reference TRBV5-1 and TRBJ2-1 gives the whole variable domain KAGVTQTPRYLIKTRGQQVTLSCSPISGHRSVSWYQQTPGQGLQFLFEYFSETQRNKGNFPGRFSGRQFSNSRSEMNVSTLELGDSALYLCASSLTGTEYNEQFFGPGTRLTVL.

The chain carries TRBV7-2 and TRBJ2-1; D perhaps matches TRBD2 (6 bases). Germline lookup yields CDR1 SGHTA and CDR2 FQGNSA. The CDR3 spans 14 residues. V was shortened by 5 bases and J by 6 bases, with 14 bases between the two germline ends. For the CDR3, the DNA is TGTGCCAGCAGCCCGCGGGACTTCCCCAATGAGCAGTTCTTC. Translated, it gives CASSPRDFPNEQFF.

The sample holds a few counts of this clone. The chain links TRBV7-9 to TRBJ2-7; TRBD1 is a possible D gene (6 bases). CDR3 length equals 16 residues. CDR1 is SEHNR, CDR2 FQNEAQ, per germline (reference sequence). Trimming took 2 bases from V and 4 from J, leaving 18 bases between them. This CDR3 is CASSLLQGTHFYEQYF. CDR3 nucleotides: TGTGCCAGCAGCTTATTACAGGGAACCCATTTTTACGAGCAGTACTTC.

J is TRBJ1-3 and V is TRBV7-2, with D perhaps TRBD1 (5 bases). The CDR3 spans 14 residues. Germline lookup yields CDR1 SGHTA and CDR2 FQGNSA. V lost 5 bases and J lost 3, with 11 bases in between. CDR3 amino acids: CASSPRTFGNTIYF. The CDR3 coding sequence is TGTGCCAGCAGCCCTAGGACATTTGGAAACACCATATATTTT.

This clone was detected only once. V and J are TRBV5-4 and TRBJ2-7; TRBD1 might be the D (5 bases). Between the trimmed V and J ends, which lost 4 bases and 1 base, there was a span of 12 bases. CDR3 size: 14 residues. Germline lookup yields CDR1 SGHNT and CDR2 YYREEE (reference sequence). The CDR3: CASSPSAGSYEQYF. CDR3 DNA: TGTGCCAGCAGCCCGAGTGCAGGGTCCTACGAGCAGTACTTC.

The rearrangement uses TRBV18 and TRBJ1-2, with 7 bases matching TRBD1. CDR3 length: 13 amino acids. The V and J ends lost 5 bases and 8 bases, in that order; junction bases with no gene match: 8. The germline CDR1 and CDR2 sequences are KGHSH and LQKENI. The chain's CDR3 is CASSATGEYGYTF. The DNA for the CDR3 is TGTGCCAGCTCAGCAACAGGGGAGTACGGCTACACCTTC.

This clone was observed a handful of times. The gene calls are TRBV5-1 and TRBJ1-4; maybe TRBD1 (5 bases). Trimming took off 4 bases at V and 5 bases at J, with 15 bases between the two ends. Germline V gives CDR1 SGHRS, CDR2 YFSETQ. This CDR3 contains 15 residues. CDR3 loop: CASSRAAGSNEKLFF. The CDR3 region has the DNA TGCGCCAGCAGCCGGGCAGCAGGGTCCAATGAAAAACTGTTTTTT.

The rearrangement links TRBV5-1 to TRBJ1-1; D might be TRBD1 (6 bases). V lost 5 bases and J lost 0, with 14 bases in between. In germline, CDR1 is SGHRS, CDR2 YFSETQ. CDR3 length: 15 amino acids. The CDR3 sequence: CASSPRTVMNTEAFF. Here the CDR3 DNA reads TGCGCCAGCAGTCCTAGGACAGTTATGAACACTGAAGCTTTCTTT.

On this clone: One end of the junction is discordant with germline, which a read error may explain. The V and J genes are TRBV5-4 and TRBJ1-2; D is perhaps TRBD1 (5 bases). CDR1 is SGHNT, CDR2 YYREEE, per germline (reference sequence). The CDR3 spans 15 residues. The CDR3 DNA is TGTGCCAGCAGCTTGGGGGGGGAAAACAACTATGGCTACCCCTTC. This translates into CASSLGGENNYGYPF. Filled out from reference TRBV5-4 and TRBJ1-2, the complete variable domain reads ETGVTQSPTHLIKTRGQQVTLRCSSQSGHNTVSWYQQALGQGPQFIFQYYREEENGRGNFPPRFSGLQFPNYSSELNVNALELDDSALYLCASSLGGENNYGYPFGSGTRLTVV.

V is TRBV2 and J is TRBJ2-3; D remains unclear. With 4 bases removed from V and 3 bases from J, the gap between germline ends came to 8 bases. CDR3 length: 13 residues. Germline V lookup: CDR1 SNHLY, CDR2 FYNNEI. CDR3 sequence reads: CASSGQPTDTQYF. The CDR3 nucleotides are TGTGCCAGCAGTGGGCAACCTACAGATACGCAGTATTTT.

This clone was detected a few times. The chain couples TRBV5-1 to TRBJ2-7; D gene uncertain. V lost 4 bases, J lost 4 bases, and 12 bases lay in between. The CDR3 is 13 amino acids. Germline assignment: CDR1 SGHRS and CDR2 YFSETQ. The CDR3 nucleotides are TGCGCCAGCAGCCCCGGAGCCGGTTACGAGCAGTACTTC. As protein: CASSPGAGYEQYF.

This clone is a singleton in its sample. The chain links TRBV19 to TRBJ1-2, with 9 positions matching TRBD1. The CDR3 extends over 15 amino acids. Losses at the gene ends were 5 bases for V and 8 bases for J; bases not matched to a gene: 12. Germline V gene data show CDR1 as LNHDA and CDR2 as SQIVND (reference sequence). In DNA form, the CDR3 reads TGTGCCAGTAGTCCTGGGACAGGGTGGAAGGTGGGCTACACCTTC. Protein: CASSPGTGWKVGYTF.

The V call is TRBV5-6, the J call TRBJ2-1, with TRBD1 identical over 8 bases. Trimming cost V 4 bases and J 4 bases; bases outside gene matches: 13. The CDR3 contains 17 residues. CDR1 is SGHDT, CDR2 YYEEEE, per germline. The CDR3 region is CASSTVQGVISYNEQFF. The CDR3 coding sequence is TGTGCCAGCAGCACTGTACAGGGGGTGATCTCATACAATGAGCAGTTCTTC. The complete variable domain, with remaining parts taken from reference TRBV5-6 and TRBJ2-1, reads DAGVTQSPTHLIKTRGQQVTLRCSPKSGHDTVSWYQQALGQGPQFIFQYYEEEERQRGNFPDRFSGHQFPNYSSELNVNALLLGDSALYLCASSTVQGVISYNEQFFGPGTRLTVL.

The J gene is TRBJ2-5, the V gene TRBV5-1, with 11 bases lining up with TRBD2. The CDR3 has 16 residues. CDR1 SGHRS and CDR2 YFSETQ come from the germline V gene. With V trimmed by 0 bases and J by 5 bases, 6 bases remained unmatched. CDR3 amino acids: CASSLGLAGKGETQYF. DNA for the CDR3: TGCGCCAGCAGCTTGGGACTAGCGGGGAAGGGTGAGACCCAGTACTTC.

The chain is built from TRBV12-5 and TRBJ1-1; maybe TRBD1 (5 bases). The CDR3 has 13 amino acids. V was shortened by 7 bases and J by 5 bases, with 14 bases between the two germline ends. Germline V CDR1 and CDR2: LGHNT, FRNRAP. CDR3 amino acids: CASAQGGSTEAFF. CDR3 bases: TGTGCTAGTGCGCAGGGCGGTTCGACTGAAGCTTTCTTT.

This sequence joins TRBV6-6 and TRBJ1-2; TRBD1 agrees at 10 bases. The CDR3 contains 14 residues. Per the germline V gene, CDR1 is MNHNY and CDR2 is SVGAGI (reference sequence). After removal of 0 bases from V and 8 bases from J, the junction contained 3 bases not matched to a gene. CDR3 loop: CASSYSDRGQGYTF. Written as DNA, the CDR3 is TGTGCCAGCAGTTACTCCGACAGGGGGCAAGGCTACACCTTC.

The chain employs TRBV2 and TRBJ2-2; TRBD2 agrees at 9 bases. The germline gives CDR1 SNHLY, CDR2 FYNNEI. The CDR3 is 15 residues long. V lost 4 bases, J lost 5 bases, and 5 bases stayed unmatched. The CDR3 here is CASSVSSGATGELFF. The CDR3 bases are TGTGCCAGCAGTGTATCTAGCGGGGCAACCGGGGAGCTGTTTTTT.

The genes are TRBV23-1 and TRBJ1-2; 12 positions agree with TRBD1. TRBV23-1 is designated an ORF whose function remains uncertain. With 3 bases clipped from V and 2 bases from J, the junction kept 13 bases outside the gene matches. The CDR3 loop spans 19 amino acids. The CDR3 nucleotides are TGCGCCAGCAGTCAGGAACTTCCGGGACAGGGGGCCCAAAACTATGGCTACACCTTC. Translating gives CASSQELPGQGAQNYGYTF.

The chain uses TRBV6-1 and TRBJ1-5; 11 bases are a match to TRBD1. J gave up 7 bases and V 8 bases, and 4 bases lay outside the gene matches. Germline loops: CDR1 MNHNS, CDR2 SASEGT. The CDR3 is 13 residues long. The CDR3 loop reads CASGGQGDQPQHF. The CDR3 region has the DNA TGTGCCAGCGGGGGACAGGGGGACCAGCCCCAGCATTTT.

As for this clone: Other DNA variants within this sample encode the same CDR3. This sequence joins TRBV2 and TRBJ2-1; unclear D gene. The CDR3 is 16 amino acids. Germline V CDR1 and CDR2: SNHLY, FYNNEI. The germline V and J ends were trimmed by 6 bases and 0 bases, with 15 bases remaining between them. The CDR3 spells CASRETSQSSYNEQFF. For the CDR3, the DNA is TGTGCCAGCAGGGAGACTTCACAAAGCTCCTACAATGAGCAGTTCTTC.

The chain is built from TRBV7-2 and TRBJ1-1; 8 bases map to TRBD1. V lost 5 bases, J lost 4 bases, and 9 bases stayed unmatched. The CDR3 totals 15 residues. The germline gives CDR1 SGHTA, CDR2 FQGNSA. The CDR3 here is CASSQLQGAGTEAFF. CDR3 DNA sequence: TGTGCCAGCAGCCAACTCCAGGGGGCCGGCACTGAAGCTTTCTTT. Based on the CDR3 plus reference TRBV7-2 and TRBJ1-1, the full variable domain is GAGVSQSPSNKVTEKGKDVELRCDPISGHTALYWYRQSLGQGLEFLIYFQGNSAPDKSGLPSDRFSAERTGGSVSTLTIQRTQQEDSAVYLCASSQLQGAGTEAFFGQGTRLTVV.

On this clone: Additional DNA sequences in this sample encode the identical CDR3. The chain links TRBV7-2 to TRBJ2-7; 10 bases match TRBD1. Germline CDR1 reads SGHTA; CDR2 reads FQGNSA. The CDR3 extends over 14 amino acids. V lost 5 bases, J lost 4 bases, and 5 bases stayed unmatched. DNA for the CDR3: TGTGCCAGCAGCCGCGACAGGGGGCAGTACGAGCAGTACTTC. This gives the protein CASSRDRGQYEQYF.

This chain joins TRBV27 and TRBJ2-3; TRBD2 matches at 11 bases. The length of the CDR3 is 16 residues. Germline V gives CDR1 MNHEY, CDR2 SMNVEV (reference sequence). The V gene end was trimmed by 5 bases and the J gene end by 1 base; junction bases not matched to a gene: 5. CDR3 amino acids: CASSPVTSGGTDTQYF. The CDR3 DNA is TGTGCCAGCAGTCCCGTGACTAGCGGGGGCACAGATACGCAGTATTTT.

In DNA form, the CDR3 reads TGTGCCAGCTCACCCACAGGGCCCCCCTACGAGCAGTACTTC. Translated: CASSPTGPPYEQYF. The genes are TRBV18 and TRBJ2-7; D might be TRBD1 (6 bases). Germline-derived CDR1 and CDR2 are KGHSH and LQKENI. CDR3 length: 14 amino acids. The V and J ends lost 3 bases and 2 bases respectively, with 11 bases between them.

This clone was seen only a few times. The CDR3 spells CASIRQGFNYGYTF. CDR3 bases: TGTGCCAGCATCAGACAGGGGTTTAACTATGGCTACACCTTC. The V call is TRBV6-5, the J call TRBJ1-2, with TRBD1 matching 8 bases. V was clipped by 7 bases and J by 1 base; unmatched bases: 5. The CDR3 covers 14 residues. Germline V gene lookup returns CDR1 MNHEY and CDR2 SVGAGI.

This sequence joins TRBV18 and TRBJ1-2; maybe TRBD1 (6 bases). Germline values: CDR1 KGHSH, CDR2 LQKENI. The CDR3 is made up of 13 amino acids. V was cut by 0 bases and J by 9 bases, with 11 bases left in between. The CDR3 sequence: CASSPPTGWSYTF. Here the CDR3 DNA reads TGTGCCAGCTCACCACCAACAGGGTGGAGCTACACCTTC. The full variable domain, its missing parts supplied by reference TRBV18 and TRBJ1-2, is NAGVMQNPRHLVRRRGQEARLRCSPMKGHSHVYWYRQLPEEGLKFMVYLQKENIIDESGMPKERFSAEFPKEGPSILRIQQVVRGDSAAYFCASSPPTGWSYTFGSGTRLTVV.